This is a list of T cell receptor beta chains from one sample in a study of graft-versus-host responses after intestinal transplantation. Antigens of these TCRs are unknown. Sequenced by immunoSEQ multiplex PCR; TCRdb stores in-frame clones only, minus some. The data contain 85,000 to 110,000 clones, 93% of them singletons. The sequencing here drew on unstimulated CD8+ T cells sorted from spleen or lymph node cells, taken before intestinal transplant. These receptors all come from a human donor who received an intestinal transplant. CDR3s include the opening cysteine and the closing phenylalanine or tryptophan. Fields, in order: J gene, clone size, D gene, V gene, CDR3 protein, CDR3 DNA. The D gene is left open where the match is weak. Where a row states a size, it is once, few, many or the class of an expanded clone; other rows omit it.

j_gene: TRBJ2-2
abundance: NA
d_gene: NA
v_gene: TRBV25-1
CDR3aa: CASSEWSIGGVDTGELFF
CDR3nt: TGTGCCAGCAGTGAATGGTCAATAGGAGGCGTCGACACCGGGGAGCTGTTTTTT

j_gene: TRBJ1-5
abundance: once
d_gene: NA
v_gene: TRBV27
CDR3aa: CASSKRQSNQPQHF
CDR3nt: TGTGCCAGCAGTAAAAGACAGAGCAATCAGCCCCAGCATTTT

j_gene: TRBJ1-1
abundance: NA
d_gene: NA
v_gene: TRBV9
CDR3aa: CASSPGTNTEAFF
CDR3nt: TGTGCCAGCAGCCCAGGGACGAACACTGAAGCTTTCTTT

j_gene: TRBJ2-3
abundance: once
d_gene: NA
v_gene: TRBV7-8
CDR3aa: CASSHPFSGAGDTQYF
CDR3nt: TGTGCCAGCAGCCACCCATTCTCAGGGGCAGGGGATACGCAGTATTTT

j_gene: TRBJ1-2
abundance: NA
d_gene: NA
v_gene: TRBV6-5
CDR3aa: CASSGQQYGYTF
CDR3nt: TGTGCCAGCAGCGGACAGCAATATGGCTACACCTTC

j_gene: TRBJ1-3
abundance: NA
d_gene: TRBD1
v_gene: TRBV9
CDR3aa: CASSVGGQGASTIYF
CDR3nt: TGTGCCAGCAGCGTAGGGGGACAGGGGGCTAGCACCATATATTTT

j_gene: TRBJ2-7
abundance: NA
d_gene: NA
v_gene: TRBV6-5
CDR3aa: CASSHGHEQYF
CDR3nt: TGTGCCAGCAGCCACGGCCACGAGCAGTACTTC

j_gene: TRBJ2-7
abundance: few
d_gene: TRBD1
v_gene: TRBV13
CDR3aa: CASSQGQGLYEQYF
CDR3nt: TGTGCCAGCAGCCAGGGACAGGGACTCTACGAGCAGTACTTC

j_gene: TRBJ1-2
abundance: NA
d_gene: NA
v_gene: TRBV7-9
CDR3aa: CASSLTQGQPF
CDR3nt: TGTGCCAGCAGCCTAACGCAGGGGCAGCCATTC

j_gene: TRBJ1-6
abundance: once
d_gene: TRBD1
v_gene: TRBV7-9
CDR3aa: CASSLGSAGQGDSPLHF
CDR3nt: TGTGCCAGCAGCTTAGGGTCCGCGGGACAGGGGGATTCACCCCTCCACTTT

j_gene: TRBJ2-1
abundance: NA
d_gene: TRBD2
v_gene: TRBV2
CDR3aa: CASRLTSGVDEQFF
CDR3nt: TGTGCCAGCAGATTGACTAGCGGGGTAGATGAGCAGTTCTTC

j_gene: TRBJ1-1
abundance: few
d_gene: NA
v_gene: TRBV7-9
CDR3aa: CASSLGTEAFF
CDR3nt: TGTGCCAGCAGCTTAGGCACTGAAGCTTTCTTT

j_gene: TRBJ2-1
abundance: NA
d_gene: TRBD2
v_gene: TRBV2
CDR3aa: CASRTSGANNEQFF
CDR3nt: TGTGCCAGCCGGACTAGCGGGGCCAACAATGAGCAGTTCTTC

j_gene: TRBJ2-1
abundance: NA
d_gene: NA
v_gene: TRBV5-1
CDR3aa: CASSFQPSSYNEQFF
CDR3nt: TGCGCCAGCAGCTTCCAGCCAAGCTCCTACAATGAGCAGTTCTTC

j_gene: TRBJ2-2
abundance: NA
d_gene: NA
v_gene: TRBV19
CDR3aa: CASSWGTGELFF
CDR3nt: TGTGCCAGTAGTTGGGGTACCGGGGAGCTGTTTTTT

j_gene: TRBJ2-7
abundance: NA
d_gene: NA
v_gene: TRBV7-9
CDR3aa: CASSLEGSSYEQYF
CDR3nt: TGTGCCAGCAGCTTAGAAGGCAGCTCCTACGAGCAGTACTTC

j_gene: TRBJ2-4
abundance: NA
d_gene: TRBD2
v_gene: TRBV7-8
CDR3aa: CASSSAGGRNIQYF
CDR3nt: TGTGCCAGCAGCTCAGCGGGGGGGAGAAACATTCAGTACTTC

j_gene: TRBJ2-7
abundance: NA
d_gene: TRBD2
v_gene: TRBV9
CDR3aa: CASSVASGGAYEQYF
CDR3nt: TGTGCCAGCAGCGTAGCTAGCGGGGGGGCCTACGAGCAGTACTTC

j_gene: TRBJ2-1
abundance: NA
d_gene: NA
v_gene: TRBV19
CDR3aa: CASSMGSGPYNEQFF
CDR3nt: TGTGCCAGTAGTATGGGGTCAGGGCCCTACAATGAGCAGTTCTTC

j_gene: TRBJ2-6
abundance: NA
d_gene: NA
v_gene: TRBV28
CDR3aa: CASSLIGTRSSGANVLTF
CDR3nt: TGTGCCAGCAGTTTAATCGGGACACGGAGCTCTGGGGCCAACGTCCTGACTTTC

j_gene: TRBJ2-4
abundance: once
d_gene: TRBD1
v_gene: TRBV7-9
CDR3aa: CASSPRTGDKNIQYF
CDR3nt: TGTGCCAGCAGCCCACGGACAGGGGATAAGAACATTCAGTACTTC

j_gene: TRBJ2-7
abundance: NA
d_gene: NA
v_gene: TRBV4-1
CDR3aa: CASSQGGGYEQYF
CDR3nt: TGCGCCAGCAGCCAGGGTGGGGGGTACGAGCAGTACTTC

j_gene: TRBJ2-7
abundance: NA
d_gene: TRBD2
v_gene: TRBV4-1
CDR3aa: CASSQPGGVAYEQYF
CDR3nt: TGCGCCAGCAGCCAACCCGGGGGGGTAGCCTACGAGCAGTACTTC

j_gene: TRBJ2-7
abundance: once
d_gene: TRBD2
v_gene: TRBV6-1
CDR3aa: CASSEVGGEGTPLFYEQYF
CDR3nt: TGTGCCAGCAGTGAAGTCGGTGGGGAGGGGACCCCCCTGTTCTACGAGCAGTACTTC

j_gene: TRBJ1-2
abundance: NA
d_gene: NA
v_gene: TRBV27
CDR3aa: CASSFTEGDYGYTF
CDR3nt: TGTGCCAGCAGTTTCACGGAGGGGGACTATGGCTACACCTTC

j_gene: TRBJ2-7
abundance: NA
d_gene: NA
v_gene: TRBV5-4
CDR3aa: CASSLWAAHEQYF
CDR3nt: TGTGCCAGCAGCTTGTGGGCAGCCCACGAGCAGTACTTC

j_gene: TRBJ1-6
abundance: NA
d_gene: NA
v_gene: TRBV7-9
CDR3aa: CASSLAGANSPLHF
CDR3nt: TGTGCCAGCAGCTTAGCAGGGGCAAATTCACCCCTCCACTTT

j_gene: TRBJ2-1
abundance: once
d_gene: TRBD2
v_gene: TRBV9
CDR3aa: CASSPSGGGLSNEQFF
CDR3nt: TGTGCCAGCAGCCCCAGCGGGGGGGGCCTTTCCAATGAGCAGTTCTTC

j_gene: TRBJ2-3
abundance: NA
d_gene: TRBD1
v_gene: TRBV10-3
CDR3aa: CAIRKPGTGFPWADTQYF
CDR3nt: TGTGCCATCAGAAAACCCGGGACAGGGTTTCCCTGGGCAGATACGCAGTATTTT

j_gene: TRBJ1-5
abundance: NA
d_gene: TRBD1
v_gene: TRBV19
CDR3aa: CASSIRDRGDQPQHF
CDR3nt: TGTGCCAGTAGTATCCGGGACAGGGGGGATCAGCCCCAGCATTTT

j_gene: TRBJ1-1
abundance: NA
d_gene: NA
v_gene: TRBV11-2
CDR3aa: CASSLVQLDSMNTEAFF
CDR3nt: TGTGCCAGCAGCTTGGTGCAATTGGACAGCATGAACACTGAAGCTTTCTTT

j_gene: TRBJ2-2
abundance: NA
d_gene: NA
v_gene: TRBV2
CDR3aa: CASFAPGPTGELFF
CDR3nt: TGTGCCAGCTTCGCTCCAGGGCCCACCGGGGAGCTGTTTTTT

j_gene: TRBJ2-1
abundance: once
d_gene: NA
v_gene: TRBV19
CDR3aa: CASSLTTQKANKAKQFF
CDR3nt: TGTGCCAGTAGTCTAACTACGCAGAAGGCGAACAAGGCAAAGCAGTTCTTC

j_gene: TRBJ2-1
abundance: NA
d_gene: NA
v_gene: TRBV11-3
CDR3aa: CASSFSTSPVPNEQFF
CDR3nt: TGTGCCAGCAGCTTTTCAACTAGCCCAGTACCCAATGAGCAGTTCTTC

j_gene: TRBJ2-6
abundance: NA
d_gene: NA
v_gene: TRBV7-9
CDR3aa: CARPTGSGANVLTF
CDR3nt: TGTGCCAGACCTACAGGGTCTGGGGCCAACGTCCTGACTTTC

j_gene: TRBJ2-3
abundance: NA
d_gene: NA
v_gene: TRBV7-9
CDR3aa: CASSLDGSDTQYF
CDR3nt: TGTGCCAGCAGCTTAGACGGGTCAGATACGCAGTATTTT

j_gene: TRBJ1-6
abundance: NA
d_gene: NA
v_gene: TRBV4-1
CDR3aa: CASSQVGGLHTLHF
CDR3nt: TGCGCCAGCAGCCAAGTTGGGGGGCTACACACCCTCCACTTT

j_gene: TRBJ1-1
abundance: NA
d_gene: NA
v_gene: TRBV7-9
CDR3aa: CASSFPFDINTEAFF
CDR3nt: TGTGCCAGCAGCTTCCCCTTTGACATCAACACTGAAGCTTTCTTT

j_gene: TRBJ1-1
abundance: NA
d_gene: NA
v_gene: TRBV7-9
CDR3aa: CASSLLPEIEAFF
CDR3nt: TGTGCCAGCAGCTTGCTCCCGGAGATAGAAGCTTTCTTT

j_gene: TRBJ2-2
abundance: NA
d_gene: NA
v_gene: TRBV19
CDR3aa: CASSRNRVPGELFF
CDR3nt: TGTGCCAGTAGTAGGAACAGGGTACCCGGGGAGCTGTTTTTT

j_gene: TRBJ1-3
abundance: NA
d_gene: NA
v_gene: TRBV9
CDR3aa: CASSPTLLGGNTIYF
CDR3nt: TGTGCCAGCAGCCCGACCCTACTAGGGGGAAACACCATATATTTT

j_gene: TRBJ2-7
abundance: once
d_gene: NA
v_gene: TRBV21-1
CDR3aa: CASTTPRKLPWCEQYF
CDR3nt: TGTGCCAGCACAACCCCCCGGAAACTTCCGTGGTGTGAGCAGTACTTC

j_gene: TRBJ2-1
abundance: NA
d_gene: TRBD1
v_gene: TRBV6-6
CDR3aa: CASSYNGQDYNEQFF
CDR3nt: TGTGCCAGCAGTTACAATGGACAGGACTACAATGAGCAGTTCTTC

j_gene: TRBJ2-5
abundance: NA
d_gene: NA
v_gene: TRBV4-1
CDR3aa: CASSQVGGTQYF
CDR3nt: TGCGCCAGCAGCCAAGTGGGAGGGACCCAGTACTTC

j_gene: TRBJ1-1
abundance: NA
d_gene: NA
v_gene: TRBV10-2
CDR3aa: CASSGGQYEAFF
CDR3nt: TGCGCCAGCAGTGGAGGACAGTATGAAGCTTTCTTT

j_gene: TRBJ1-2
abundance: NA
d_gene: NA
v_gene: TRBV29-1
CDR3aa: CSVAEAPQENYGYTF
CDR3nt: TGCAGCGTTGCCGAGGCCCCCCAGGAAAACTATGGCTACACCTTC

j_gene: TRBJ2-5
abundance: NA
d_gene: NA
v_gene: TRBV9
CDR3aa: CASSVDGGRETQYF
CDR3nt: TGTGCCAGCAGCGTAGACGGAGGGCGGGAGACCCAGTACTTC

j_gene: TRBJ2-4
abundance: NA
d_gene: NA
v_gene: TRBV6-1
CDR3aa: CASFGGLAKNIQYF
CDR3nt: TGTGCCAGCTTCGGGGGGCTAGCCAAAAACATTCAGTACTTC

j_gene: TRBJ2-1
abundance: NA
d_gene: NA
v_gene: TRBV7-8
CDR3aa: CASSLVGVVNEQFF
CDR3nt: TGTGCCAGCAGCTTAGTTGGGGTTGTAAATGAGCAGTTCTTC

j_gene: TRBJ2-2
abundance: once
d_gene: NA
v_gene: TRBV7-7
CDR3aa: CASSLGETTGELFF
CDR3nt: TGTGCCAGCAGCTTAGGAGAAACCACCGGGGAGCTGTTTTTT

j_gene: TRBJ1-2
abundance: NA
d_gene: TRBD1
v_gene: TRBV19
CDR3aa: CASRIPTGPYGYTF
CDR3nt: TGTGCCAGTAGGATCCCGACAGGGCCCTATGGCTACACCTTC

j_gene: TRBJ1-2
abundance: NA
d_gene: TRBD1
v_gene: TRBV30
CDR3aa: CAWSLQGSYTF
CDR3nt: TGTGCCTGGAGTCTACAGGGGAGCTACACCTTC

j_gene: TRBJ2-7
abundance: once
d_gene: NA
v_gene: TRBV29-1
CDR3aa: CSVEGDGTTSYEQYF
CDR3nt: TGCAGCGTTGAAGGGGACGGGACCACCTCCTACGAGCAGTACTTC

j_gene: TRBJ1-1
abundance: NA
d_gene: NA
v_gene: TRBV4-1
CDR3aa: CASSQASLDTEAFF
CDR3nt: TGCGCCAGCAGCCAAGCTTCTTTGGACACTGAAGCTTTCTTT

j_gene: TRBJ1-1
abundance: NA
d_gene: TRBD1
v_gene: TRBV5-1
CDR3aa: CASSLTSTGWNTEAFF
CDR3nt: TGCGCCAGCAGCTTGACCTCGACAGGGTGGAACACTGAAGCTTTCTTT

j_gene: TRBJ2-1
abundance: NA
d_gene: TRBD2
v_gene: TRBV7-9
CDR3aa: CASSAPGLANEQFF
CDR3nt: TGTGCCAGCAGCGCACCGGGACTAGCGAATGAGCAGTTCTTC

j_gene: TRBJ2-3
abundance: NA
d_gene: TRBD2
v_gene: TRBV4-2
CDR3aa: CASSQDDSLAGFTDTQYF
CDR3nt: TGTGCCAGCAGCCAAGATGACTCACTAGCGGGGTTCACAGATACGCAGTATTTT

j_gene: TRBJ2-1
abundance: NA
d_gene: TRBD1
v_gene: TRBV6-5
CDR3aa: CASSYSGPGGYNEQFF
CDR3nt: TGTGCCAGCAGTTACTCGGGGCCAGGGGGCTACAATGAGCAGTTCTTC

j_gene: TRBJ1-2
abundance: NA
d_gene: NA
v_gene: TRBV4-1
CDR3aa: CASSQESHSGYTF
CDR3nt: TGCGCCAGCAGCCAAGAATCCCACTCCGGCTACACCTTC